The present T cell receptor (beta chain) was sequenced within a study of CD8+ T cells in alopecia areata. Described treatment: oral pan-JAK inhibitor, 5-10 mg twice daily. The CDR3 is made up of 14 amino acids. Germline V lookup: CDR1 WSHSY, CDR2 SAAADI. V shed 6 bases, J shed 2 bases, and the junction held 5 bases outside the gene matches. Reverse transcription of extracted RNA yielded cDNA, which provided the sequencing template. The protocol was immunoSEQ multiplex PCR, while the TCRdb copy is restricted to in-frame clones and leaves out a portion. The table shows about 190,000 clones, with roughly three fifths occurring only once.

The clonotype comes from a human donor with alopecia areata. This chain links TRBV10-2 with TRBJ1-2, with TRBD1 matching 8 bases. The material was CD4+ T cells sorted from blood, obtained around week 50, from a patient treated with tofacitinib. This chain's CDR3 is CASRVGTGNYGYTF. In DNA, the CDR3 is TGCGCCAGCAGGGTCGGGACAGGAAACTATGGCTACACCTTC.